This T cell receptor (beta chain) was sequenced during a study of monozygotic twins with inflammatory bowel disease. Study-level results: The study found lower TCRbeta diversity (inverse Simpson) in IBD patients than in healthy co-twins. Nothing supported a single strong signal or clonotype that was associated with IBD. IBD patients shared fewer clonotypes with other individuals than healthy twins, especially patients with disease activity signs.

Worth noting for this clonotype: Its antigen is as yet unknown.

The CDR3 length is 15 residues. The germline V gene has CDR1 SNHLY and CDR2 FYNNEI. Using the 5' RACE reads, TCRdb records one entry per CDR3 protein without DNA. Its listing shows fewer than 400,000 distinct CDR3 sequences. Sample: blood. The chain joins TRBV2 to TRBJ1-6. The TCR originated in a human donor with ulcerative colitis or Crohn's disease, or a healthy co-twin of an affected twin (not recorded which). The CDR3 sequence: CASRYDGSYNSPLHF.